This is a list of T cell receptor beta chains from one sample in a study of early stage breast cancer tumors. Sequencing used immunoSEQ multiplex PCR; TCRdb keeps in-frame clones, though not all of them. The sample lists 2,500 to 3,500 clones, under 70% occurring once. What was sequenced was breast tumor tissue. These receptors were taken from a person aged 35-55 years with breast cancer. Both conserved end residues are part of each CDR3. Each record gives: V gene, clone size, D gene, J gene, CDR3 DNA, CDR3 protein. A D gene is named only where the DNA matches it firmly. Clone size appears in some rows only: once, few, many, or a class for an expanded clone.

V: TRBV21-1
size: -
D: -
J: TRBJ1-1
DNA: TGTGCCAGCAGCAAAGTAAGGGGGCATGAAGCTTTCTTT
CDR3: CASSKVRGHEAFF

V: TRBV18
size: -
D: -
J: TRBJ1-1
DNA: TGTGCCAGCTCACCACTAGACTCAGTTAACACTGAAGCTTTCTTT
CDR3: CASSPLDSVNTEAFF

V: TRBV7-9
size: -
D: TRBD1
J: TRBJ1-6
DNA: TGTGCCAGCGGGACAGGGTGGGGCCCCTATGGGTCACCCCTCCACTTT
CDR3: CASGTGWGPYGSPLHF

V: TRBV11-2
size: -
D: -
J: TRBJ1-2
DNA: TGTGCCAGCAGTAGCCAACACTCTAACTATGGCTACACCTTC
CDR3: CASSSQHSNYGYTF

V: TRBV7-2
size: few
D: TRBD2
J: TRBJ2-2
DNA: TGTGCCAGCAGCAGGGGGCTAGCGGGAGGATACACCGGGGAGCTGTTTTTT
CDR3: CASSRGLAGGYTGELFF

V: TRBV10-3
size: -
D: TRBD1
J: TRBJ2-7
DNA: TGTGCCACCGGAACAGGGGGCTCAGAGCAGTACTTC
CDR3: CATGTGGSEQYF

V: TRBV21-1
size: -
D: -
J: TRBJ1-5
DNA: TGTGCCAGCAGGGTTTTGGGGGATCAGCCCCAGCATTTT
CDR3: CASRVLGDQPQHF

V: TRBV7-3
size: -
D: TRBD1
J: TRBJ2-7
DNA: TGTGCCAGCAGCTTATATGGTATCGTCGGGACAGGGGGAGCTTACGAGCAGTACTTC
CDR3: CASSLYGIVGTGGAYEQYF

V: TRBV30
size: -
D: -
J: TRBJ1-5
DNA: TGTGCCTGGAGTGTGGGCATAAAAAGTAGCAATCAGCCCCAGCATTTT
CDR3: CAWSVGIKSSNQPQHF

V: TRBV4-2
size: -
D: -
J: TRBJ1-5
DNA: TGTGCCAGCAGCAACAGGGATAGCAATCAGCCCCAGCATTTT
CDR3: CASSNRDSNQPQHF

V: TRBV6-1
size: -
D: -
J: TRBJ2-7
DNA: TGTGCCAGCAGCCCCCTAACTAGCCAGAACTACGAGCAGTACTTC
CDR3: CASSPLTSQNYEQYF

V: TRBV7-3
size: few
D: TRBD1
J: TRBJ2-1
DNA: TGTGCCAGCAGCCCAGGACAGGGCTCCTCCTACAATGAGCAGTTCTTC
CDR3: CASSPGQGSSYNEQFF

V: TRBV30
size: -
D: -
J: TRBJ1-1
DNA: TGTGCCTGGAGTTTGGACAACCATGAAGCTTTCTTT
CDR3: CAWSLDNHEAFF

V: TRBV7-9
size: -
D: TRBD1
J: TRBJ1-3
DNA: TGTGCCAGCAGCTTAGGTCCAGGGGGATATGGAAACACCATATATTTT
CDR3: CASSLGPGGYGNTIYF

V: TRBV6-5
size: -
D: -
J: TRBJ1-1
DNA: TGTGCCAGCACCCCAGGGCCCATGAACACTGAAGCTTTCTTT
CDR3: CASTPGPMNTEAFF

V: TRBV5-6
size: medium-sized
D: -
J: TRBJ1-5
DNA: TGTGCCAGCAGCTTAATACAGGGTTTAGGGGGCAATCAGCCCCAGCATTTT
CDR3: CASSLIQGLGGNQPQHF

V: TRBV18
size: -
D: -
J: TRBJ2-2
DNA: TGTGCCAGCCCGATGAACACCGGGGAGCTGTTTTTT
CDR3: CASPMNTGELFF

V: TRBV28
size: -
D: TRBD2
J: TRBJ2-7
DNA: TGTGCCAGCAGCCCCCGACAGGGACTAGCGGAATCCTACGAGCAGTACTTC
CDR3: CASSPRQGLAESYEQYF

V: TRBV28
size: few
D: TRBD1
J: TRBJ2-7
DNA: TGTGCCAGCAGTTGGGACAGGGAGCGAAACGAGCAGTACTTC
CDR3: CASSWDRERNEQYF

V: TRBV21-1
size: few
D: -
J: TRBJ2-1
DNA: TGTGCCAGCAGCATACAAGTGGGAGTAAAGTTCTTC
CDR3: CASSIQVGVKFF

V: TRBV27
size: -
D: -
J: TRBJ1-4
DNA: TGTGCCAGCAGTTTATCCGGGACACACCAAGAAAAACTGTTTTTT
CDR3: CASSLSGTHQEKLFF

V: TRBV28
size: few
D: -
J: TRBJ2-7
DNA: TGTGCCAGCAGTTTCAACCGACCCTACGAGCAGTACTTC
CDR3: CASSFNRPYEQYF

V: TRBV9
size: once
D: -
J: TRBJ2-3
DNA: TGTGCCAGCAGCGTAGGGCAGGGAGCCCCAAATACGCAGTATTTT
CDR3: CASSVGQGAPNTQYF

V: TRBV5-1
size: -
D: -
J: TRBJ2-3
DNA: TGCGCCAGCAGCGTTACAACCGGGACTGGGAGAGATACGCAGTATTTT
CDR3: CASSVTTGTGRDTQYF